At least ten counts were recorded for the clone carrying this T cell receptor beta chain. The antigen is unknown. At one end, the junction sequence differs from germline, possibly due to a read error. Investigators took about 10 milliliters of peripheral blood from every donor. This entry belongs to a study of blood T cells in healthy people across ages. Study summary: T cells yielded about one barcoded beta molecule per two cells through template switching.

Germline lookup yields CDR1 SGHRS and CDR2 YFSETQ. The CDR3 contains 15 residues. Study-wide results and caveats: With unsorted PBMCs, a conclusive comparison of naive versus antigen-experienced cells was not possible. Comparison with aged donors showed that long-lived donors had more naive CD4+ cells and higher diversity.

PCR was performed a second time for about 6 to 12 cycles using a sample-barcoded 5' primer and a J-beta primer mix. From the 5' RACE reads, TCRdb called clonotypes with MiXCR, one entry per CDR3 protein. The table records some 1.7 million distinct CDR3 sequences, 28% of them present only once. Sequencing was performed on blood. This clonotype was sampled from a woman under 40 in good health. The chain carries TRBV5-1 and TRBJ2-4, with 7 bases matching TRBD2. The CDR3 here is CASSLSGRAKNIQYF. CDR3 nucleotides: TGTGCCAGCAGTTTATCCGGGAGGGCCAAAAACATTCAGTACTTC.